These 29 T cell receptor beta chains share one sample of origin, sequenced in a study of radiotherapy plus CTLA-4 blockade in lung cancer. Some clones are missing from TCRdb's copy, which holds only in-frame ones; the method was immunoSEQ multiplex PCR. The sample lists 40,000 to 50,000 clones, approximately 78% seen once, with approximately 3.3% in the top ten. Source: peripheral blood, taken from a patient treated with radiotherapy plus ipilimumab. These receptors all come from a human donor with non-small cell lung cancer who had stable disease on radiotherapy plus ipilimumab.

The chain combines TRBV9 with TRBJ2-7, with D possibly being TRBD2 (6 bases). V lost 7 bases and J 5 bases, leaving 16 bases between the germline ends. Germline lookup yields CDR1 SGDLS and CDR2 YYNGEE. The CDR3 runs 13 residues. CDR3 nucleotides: TGTGCCAGCGGACCCTCCGGGAGAAACGAGCAGTACTTC. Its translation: CASGPSGRNEQYF.

The CDR3 region has the DNA TGTGCCAGCAGTCCCCAGATGAACACTGAAGCTTTCTTT. Protein product: CASSPQMNTEAFF. The rearrangement uses TRBV27 and TRBJ1-1, with no clear D. Looked up from germline, CDR1 is MNHEY and CDR2 is SMNVEV (reference sequence). The V end was cut by 5 bases, the J end by 0 bases, with 7 bases between. The CDR3 contains 13 residues.

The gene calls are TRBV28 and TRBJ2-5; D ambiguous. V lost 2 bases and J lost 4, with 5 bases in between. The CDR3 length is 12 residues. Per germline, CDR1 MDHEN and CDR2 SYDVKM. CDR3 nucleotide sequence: TGTGCCAGCAGTTTAATTCGAGAGACCCAGTACTTC. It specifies CASSLIRETQYF.

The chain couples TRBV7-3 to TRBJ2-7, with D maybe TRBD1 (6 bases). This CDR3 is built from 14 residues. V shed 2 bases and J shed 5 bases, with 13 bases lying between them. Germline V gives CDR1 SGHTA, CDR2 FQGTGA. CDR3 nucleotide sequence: TGTGCCAGCAGCTTACAGGGGTCCCTTGACGAGCAGTACTTC. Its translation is CASSLQGSLDEQYF.

The CDR3, as DNA: TGTGCCAGCAGCTTACAAGGGGGCAAGGAAGCTTTCTTT. It translates to CASSLQGGKEAFF. The chain uses TRBV5-8 and TRBJ1-1, with 7 bases identical to TRBD1. The CDR3 runs 13 residues. CDR1 and CDR2 (germline): SGHTS, YDEGEE. The V and J ends lost 2 bases and 8 bases, in that order; junction bases with no gene match: 6.

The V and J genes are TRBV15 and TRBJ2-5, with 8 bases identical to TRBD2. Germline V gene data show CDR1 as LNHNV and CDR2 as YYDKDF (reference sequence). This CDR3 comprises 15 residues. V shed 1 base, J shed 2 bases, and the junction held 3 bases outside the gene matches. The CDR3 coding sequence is TGTGCCACCAGCAGAGGTACTAGCGGACAAGAGACCCAGTACTTC. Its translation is CATSRGTSGQETQYF.

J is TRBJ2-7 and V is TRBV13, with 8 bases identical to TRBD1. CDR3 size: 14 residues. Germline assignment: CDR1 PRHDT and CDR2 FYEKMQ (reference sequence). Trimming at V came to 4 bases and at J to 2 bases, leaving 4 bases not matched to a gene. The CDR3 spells CASSSRTGPYEQYF. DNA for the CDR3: TGTGCCAGCAGCTCTCGGACAGGGCCCTACGAGCAGTACTTC.

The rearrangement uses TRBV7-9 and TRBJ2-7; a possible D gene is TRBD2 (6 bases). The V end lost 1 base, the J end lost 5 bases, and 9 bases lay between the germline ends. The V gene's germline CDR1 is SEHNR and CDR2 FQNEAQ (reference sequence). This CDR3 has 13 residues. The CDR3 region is CASSLGPGDEQYF. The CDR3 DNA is TGTGCCAGCAGCTTAGGTCCGGGGGACGAGCAGTACTTC. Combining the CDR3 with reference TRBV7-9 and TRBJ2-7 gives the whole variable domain DTGVSQNPRHKITKRGQNVTFRCDPISEHNRLYWYRQTLGQGPEFLTYFQNEAQLEKSRLLSDRFSAERPKGSFSTLEIQRTEQGDSAMYLCASSLGPGDEQYFGPGTRLTVT.

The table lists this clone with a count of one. CDR3 coding DNA: TGTGCCAGCAGTTTATCTGGGGGGCGGACAGGGTCCTCGGAGACCCAGTACTTC. This encodes CASSLSGGRTGSSETQYF. The V call is TRBV27, the J call TRBJ2-5; 8 bases align to TRBD1. The CDR3 contains 18 residues. Germline V gives CDR1 MNHEY, CDR2 SMNVEV (reference sequence). Trimming cost V 0 bases and J 5 bases; bases outside gene matches: 14.

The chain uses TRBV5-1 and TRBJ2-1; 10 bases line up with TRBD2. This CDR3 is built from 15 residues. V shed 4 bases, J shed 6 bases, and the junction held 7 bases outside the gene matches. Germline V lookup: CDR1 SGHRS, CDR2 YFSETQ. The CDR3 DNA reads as TGCGCCAGCAGCCTCAGCGGGAGGGCCCTCAATGAGCAGTTCTTC. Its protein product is CASSLSGRALNEQFF.

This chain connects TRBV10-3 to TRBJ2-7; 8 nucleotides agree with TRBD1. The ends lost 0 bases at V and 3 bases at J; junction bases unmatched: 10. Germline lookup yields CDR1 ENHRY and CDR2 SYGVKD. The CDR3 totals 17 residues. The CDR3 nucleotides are TGTGCCATCAGTGAGTCCACACCCCGGACAGGGAGCTACGAGCAGTACTTC. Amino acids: CAISESTPRTGSYEQYF.

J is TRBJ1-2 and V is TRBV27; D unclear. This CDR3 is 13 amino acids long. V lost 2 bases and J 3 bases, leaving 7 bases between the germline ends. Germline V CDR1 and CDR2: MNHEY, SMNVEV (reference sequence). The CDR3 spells CASSLHRYYGYTF. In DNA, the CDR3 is TGTGCCAGCAGTTTACACCGGTACTATGGCTACACCTTC.

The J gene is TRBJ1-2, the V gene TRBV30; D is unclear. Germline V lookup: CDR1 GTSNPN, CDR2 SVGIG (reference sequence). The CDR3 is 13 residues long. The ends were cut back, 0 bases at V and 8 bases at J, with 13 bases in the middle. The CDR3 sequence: CAWSVGQAGGYTF. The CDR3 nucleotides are TGTGCCTGGAGTGTAGGGCAGGCGGGGGGCTACACCTTC.

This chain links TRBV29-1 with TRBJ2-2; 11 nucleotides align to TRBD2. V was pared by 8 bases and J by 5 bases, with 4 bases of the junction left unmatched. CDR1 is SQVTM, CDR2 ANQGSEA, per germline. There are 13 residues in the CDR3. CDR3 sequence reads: CSSRLAGTGELFF. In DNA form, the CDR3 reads TGCAGCTCTCGACTAGCGGGGACCGGGGAGCTGTTTTTT.

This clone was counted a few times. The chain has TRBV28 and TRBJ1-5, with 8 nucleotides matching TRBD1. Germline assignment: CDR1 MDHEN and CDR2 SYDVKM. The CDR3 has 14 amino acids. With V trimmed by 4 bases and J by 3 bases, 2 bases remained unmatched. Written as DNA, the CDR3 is TGTGCCAGCAGTTCCAGGGGGCCCAATCAGCCCCAGCATTTT. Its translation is CASSSRGPNQPQHF.

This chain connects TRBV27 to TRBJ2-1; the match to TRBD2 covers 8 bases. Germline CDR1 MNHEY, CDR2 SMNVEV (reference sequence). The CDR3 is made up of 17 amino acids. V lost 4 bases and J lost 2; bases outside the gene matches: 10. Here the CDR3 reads CASSSRVGRGAYNEQFF. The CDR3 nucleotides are TGTGCCAGCAGTTCCAGAGTAGGGCGGGGGGCCTACAATGAGCAGTTCTTC.

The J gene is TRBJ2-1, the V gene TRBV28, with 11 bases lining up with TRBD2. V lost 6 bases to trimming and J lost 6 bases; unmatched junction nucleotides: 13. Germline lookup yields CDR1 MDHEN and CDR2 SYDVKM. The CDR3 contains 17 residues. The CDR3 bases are TGTGCCAGCAGGGCGCCCGGACTAGCGGGTTTAGGCAATGAGCAGTTCTTC. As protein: CASRAPGLAGLGNEQFF.

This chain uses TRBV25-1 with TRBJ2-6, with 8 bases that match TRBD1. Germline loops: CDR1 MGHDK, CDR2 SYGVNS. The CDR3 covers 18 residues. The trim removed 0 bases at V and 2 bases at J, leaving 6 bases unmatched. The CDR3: CASSEYPGGPTGANVLTF. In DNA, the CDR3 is TGTGCCAGCAGTGAATATCCAGGGGGCCCCACTGGGGCCAACGTCCTGACTTTC.

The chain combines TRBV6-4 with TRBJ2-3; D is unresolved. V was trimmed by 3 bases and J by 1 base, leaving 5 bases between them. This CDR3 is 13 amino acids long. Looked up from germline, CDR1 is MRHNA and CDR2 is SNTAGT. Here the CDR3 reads CASSEQGTDTQYF. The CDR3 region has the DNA TGTGCCAGCAGTGAGCAGGGCACAGATACGCAGTATTTT.

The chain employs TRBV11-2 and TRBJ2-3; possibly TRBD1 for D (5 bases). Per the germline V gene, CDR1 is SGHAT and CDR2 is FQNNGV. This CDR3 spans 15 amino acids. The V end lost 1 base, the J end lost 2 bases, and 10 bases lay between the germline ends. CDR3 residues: CASSLGGQVTDTQYF. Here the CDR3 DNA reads TGTGCCAGCAGCTTAGGGGGCCAGGTCACAGATACGCAGTATTTT.

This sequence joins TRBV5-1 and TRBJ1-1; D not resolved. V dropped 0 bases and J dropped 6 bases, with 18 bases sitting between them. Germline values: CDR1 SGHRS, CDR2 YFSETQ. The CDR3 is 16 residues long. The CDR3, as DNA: TGCGCCAGCAGCTTGGCCGATGCGGGGAAAGGGTCTGAAGCTTTCTTT. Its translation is CASSLADAGKGSEAFF.

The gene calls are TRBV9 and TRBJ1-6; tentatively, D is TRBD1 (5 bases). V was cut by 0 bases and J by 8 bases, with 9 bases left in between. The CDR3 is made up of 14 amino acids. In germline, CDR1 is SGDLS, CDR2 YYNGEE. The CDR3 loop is CASSVGQSDSPLHF. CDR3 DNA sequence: TGTGCCAGCAGCGTAGGACAGTCGGATTCACCCCTCCACTTT. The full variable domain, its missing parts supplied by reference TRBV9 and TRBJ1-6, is DSGVTQTPKHLITATGQRVTLRCSPRSGDLSVYWYQQSLDQGLQFLIQYYNGEERAKGNILERFSAQQFPDLHSELNLSSLELGDSALYFCASSVGQSDSPLHFGNGTRLTVT.

CDR3 DNA sequence: TGTGCCTGGAGTGGGAGCCTCAATCAGCCCCAGCATTTT. It specifies CAWSGSLNQPQHF. V and J are TRBV30 and TRBJ1-5; D unclear. Germline assignment: CDR1 GTSNPN and CDR2 SVGIG (reference sequence). Trimming removed 1 base at V and 3 bases at J, with 7 bases between. The CDR3 sequence is 13 residues long.

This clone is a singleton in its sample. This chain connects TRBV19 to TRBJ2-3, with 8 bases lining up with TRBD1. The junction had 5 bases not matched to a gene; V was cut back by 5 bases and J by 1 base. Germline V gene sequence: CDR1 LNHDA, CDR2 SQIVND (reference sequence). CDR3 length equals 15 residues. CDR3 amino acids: CASSRGQERTDTQYF. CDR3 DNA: TGTGCCAGTAGTCGGGGACAGGAGCGCACAGATACGCAGTATTTT.

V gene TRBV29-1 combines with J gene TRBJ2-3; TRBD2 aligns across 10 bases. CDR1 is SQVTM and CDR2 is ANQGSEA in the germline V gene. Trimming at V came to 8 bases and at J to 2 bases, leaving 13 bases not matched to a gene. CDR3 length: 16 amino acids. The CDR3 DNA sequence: TGCAGCTCAACCAGCACTAGCGGGACCCTCACAGATACGCAGTATTTT. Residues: CSSTSTSGTLTDTQYF.

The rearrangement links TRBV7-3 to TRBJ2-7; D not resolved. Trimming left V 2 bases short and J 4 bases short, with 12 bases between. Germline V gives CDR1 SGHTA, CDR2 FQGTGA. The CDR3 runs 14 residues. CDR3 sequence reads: CASSLYGSGYEQYF. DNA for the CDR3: TGTGCCAGCAGCTTATATGGTTCCGGGTACGAGCAGTACTTC.

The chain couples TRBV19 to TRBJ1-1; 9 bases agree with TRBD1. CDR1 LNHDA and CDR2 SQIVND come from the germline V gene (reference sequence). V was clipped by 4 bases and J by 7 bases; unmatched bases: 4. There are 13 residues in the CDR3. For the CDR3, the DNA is TGTGCCAGTAGTACGGGACAGGGTTTTGAAGCTTTCTTT. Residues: CASSTGQGFEAFF.

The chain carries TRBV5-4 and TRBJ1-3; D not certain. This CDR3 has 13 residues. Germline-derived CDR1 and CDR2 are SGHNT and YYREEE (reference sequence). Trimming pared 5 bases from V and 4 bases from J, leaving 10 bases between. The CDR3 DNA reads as TGTGCCAGCAGGAATAACACGGGAAACACCATATATTTT. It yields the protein CASRNNTGNTIYF.

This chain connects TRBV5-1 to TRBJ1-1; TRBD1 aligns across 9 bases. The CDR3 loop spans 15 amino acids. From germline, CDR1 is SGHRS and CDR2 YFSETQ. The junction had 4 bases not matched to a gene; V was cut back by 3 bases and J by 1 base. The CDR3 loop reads CASSYGQGSNTEAFF. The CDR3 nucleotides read TGCGCCAGCAGCTATGGACAGGGGTCGAACACTGAAGCTTTCTTT. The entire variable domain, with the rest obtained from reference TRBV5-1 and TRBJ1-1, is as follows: KAGVTQTPRYLIKTRGQQVTLSCSPISGHRSVSWYQQTPGQGLQFLFEYFSETQRNKGNFPGRFSGRQFSNSRSEMNVSTLELGDSALYLCASSYGQGSNTEAFFGQGTRLTVV.